This section outlines one TCR beta chain sequence together with its context. Antigen unknown. CD8 cells classed as naive were CD45RO-negative and positively selected for CCR7, excluding terminally differentiated effector memory CD45RA+ cells. Germline CDR1 and CDR2: SNHLY and FYNNEI. The CDR3 has 15 residues. Between the trimmed V and J ends, which lost 2 bases and 0 bases, there was a span of 10 bases. Profiled with immunoSEQ multiplex PCR; TCRdb holds only in-frame clones, not every one. The table has millions of clones, over 85% seen once; the top ten hold roughly 1%. The data are from a study of shared clonotypes between healthy human individuals. Findings and caveats of the study: Compared with clonotypes that all four donors shared, non-shared clonotypes had lower generation probabilities. About 5% of naive CD4 clonotypes were shared across four donors.

This TCR derives from a man younger than 35 in good health. This chain links TRBV2 with TRBJ1-2, with a weak D call TRBD1 (5 bases). The sample comprised naive CD8+ T cells sorted from blood. The CDR3 DNA follows: TGTGCCAGCAGTGAATCCACAGGTGCTAACTATGGCTACACCTTC. It encodes CASSESTGANYGYTF. Combining the CDR3 with reference TRBV2 and TRBJ1-2 gives the whole variable domain EPEVTQTPSHQVTQMGQEVILRCVPISNHLYFYWYRQILGQKVEFLVSFYNNEISEKSEIFDDQFSVERPDGSNFTLKIRSTKLEDSAMYFCASSESTGANYGYTFGSGTRLTVV.